At least ten counts were recorded for the clone carrying this T cell receptor beta chain. TCRdb re-called the 5' RACE reads through MiXCR, storing one row per CDR3 protein. The sample includes around 400,000 distinct CDR3 sequences, roughly 11% of them seen just once. These data belong to a study of T cells after yellow fever vaccination. The TCR sequence derives from a man younger than 30 who received the YFV17D yellow fever vaccine. The specimen was PBMCs, collected on the day of the first yellow fever vaccination.

The DNA of the CDR3 is TGTGCCAGCAGCCAATCCCCGAACACTGAAGCTTTCTTT. Residues: CASSQSPNTEAFF. The V and J genes are TRBV14 and TRBJ1-1; D gene uncertain. V was shortened by 2 bases and J by 1 base, with 5 bases between the two germline ends. Germline V gene data show CDR1 as SGHDN and CDR2 as FVKESK. This CDR3 is built from 13 residues.